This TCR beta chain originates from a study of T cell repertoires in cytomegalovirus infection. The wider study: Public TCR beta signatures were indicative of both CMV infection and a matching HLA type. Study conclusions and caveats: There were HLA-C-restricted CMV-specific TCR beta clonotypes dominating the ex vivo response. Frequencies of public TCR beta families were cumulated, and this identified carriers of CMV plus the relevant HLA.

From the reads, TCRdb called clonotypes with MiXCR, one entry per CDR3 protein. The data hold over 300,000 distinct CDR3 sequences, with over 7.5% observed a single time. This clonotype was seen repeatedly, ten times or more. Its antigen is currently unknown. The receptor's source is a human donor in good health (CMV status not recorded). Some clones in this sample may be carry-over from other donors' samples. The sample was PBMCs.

The CDR3: CSARVGGTYEQYF. CDR3 sequence (DNA): TGCAGTGCTAGAGTGGGCGGGACATACGAGCAGTACTTC. The chain is built from TRBV20-1 and TRBJ2-7; either TRBD1 or TRBD2 may fit D (6 bases each). The V end lost 1 base, the J end lost 4 bases, and 11 bases lay between the germline ends. Germline CDR1 and CDR2: DFQATT and SNEGSKA (reference sequence). The CDR3 consists of 13 residues.